Detailed here is one T cell receptor beta chain. Its antigen is not known. This sample was taken from a study of cytomegalovirus exposure and HLA in healthy donors. Primers included in the PCR were 60 Vbeta and 13 Jbeta primers. Clones were read by immunoSEQ multiplex PCR, and TCRdb kept only the in-frame ones, dropping some. Among around 170,000 clones listed, roughly 85% were seen once. CDR1 is SNHLY and CDR2 is FYNNEI in the germline V gene. The CDR3 covers 14 residues. The germline V and J ends were trimmed by 1 base and 2 bases, with 9 bases remaining between them. Findings of the study overall: It was reported that the classifier diagnosed cytomegalovirus status with high specificity and sensitivity in both the original and validation cohorts. Most observed TCR sequences were rare, whereas some public TCRs were detected in many donors.

This chain uses TRBV2 with TRBJ2-7; D ambiguous. The receptor was derived from a middle-aged woman in good health and CMV-seronegative. Material for sequencing was PBMCs. CDR3 amino acids: CASSEVAQTYEQYF. CDR3 DNA: TGTGCCAGCAGTGAAGTCGCCCAGACCTACGAGCAGTACTTC.